What follows describes a single T cell receptor (beta chain). Its cognate antigen is unknown. The data were produced by immunoSEQ multiplex PCR, yet TCRdb's version contains in-frame clones alone and is incomplete. The table lists about 130,000 clones, more than 75% of them singletons, with 4.5% to 6.5% in the top ten. The sample is drawn from a study of cytotoxic CD8 clonotypes in ibrutinib-treated CLL. Findings and caveats of the study: While tracking circulating CD8+ T-cell counts, baseline clonality exceeded that of age-matched healthy donors. Clonality, elevated at ibrutinib response, dropped back toward baseline at progression. Sampling times, which were not matched between the groups, differed between sustained-remission patients and progressing patients.

The sequence came from a human donor with chronic lymphocytic leukemia. The sequencing here drew on PBMCs, taken after 24 months of ibrutinib treatment.

The CDR3 DNA reads TGTGCCAGCAGCTTAGCGGCCCGAGAGCAGTACTTC. Translating gives CASSLAAREQYF. V is TRBV7-2 and J is TRBJ2-7; D is unresolved. The V end was cut by 0 bases, the J end by 7 bases, with 7 bases between. CDR1 SGHTA and CDR2 FQGNSA come from the germline V gene. The CDR3 extends over 12 amino acids.